This TCR beta chain emerged from a study of long-term antiretroviral therapy in people with HIV (dated by TCRdb to between 2021 and 2024). A note on the overall study: The earliest samples were collected about a decade before the 2015 WHO recommendation for immediate ART, when ART was typically delayed until CD4 counts fell. From 25 to 30 adults with confirmed HIV infection, the cohort provided roughly 200 cryopreserved PBMC samples, gathered serially across a mean of approximately six years (range 1-12). Whether ART initiation and durable HIV suppression were associated with changes in peripheral blood TRB repertoire composition and diversity was tested in a retrospective serial study. About 35% of the 30 participants with HIV were female. No cross-contamination during QIAcube processing was shown when test extractions of a monoclonal T-cell line were performed alongside about 30 polyclonal samples.

The immunoSEQ hsTCRB v3.0 assay was used at survey level resolution to sequence the TRB variable region. The targeted TRB sequencing depth was about 35,000-55,000 T-cell genomes per sample. Pooled TRB libraries were sequenced on an Illumina MiSeq with a v3 150-cycle kit. The original pipeline was this. Repertoire analysis was performed in R inside a reproducible Nextflow workflow that covered QC, data transformation and analysis. LymphoSeq2, an R package for exploring AIRR-Seq data, was used to implement the custom analyses. Several samples yielding fewer than 5000 total TRB sequences were excluded, leaving more than 150 analyzed HIV repertoires. Among the roughly 180 retained HIV repertoires, some 60 were collected before ART initiation and 129 after ART initiation. Each repertoire was downsampled to 5000 TRB nucleotide sequences, and summary statistics were averaged across 100 downsampling iterations. The analysis kept only TRB sequences whose CDR3 regions were at least seven amino acids long. A Shannon entropy-derived clonality score and the Gini coefficient were used to measure diversity. In the repertoire networks, any two of the top 5000 CDR3 amino acid sequences were connected whenever the two sequences differed by an edit distance of one. GLIPH2 predicted antigen specificity groups and MHC restriction for TRB CDR3 amino acid sequences. CDR3 amino acid sequences were matched against VDJdb and McPAS-TCR to flag known CMV, EBV, HIV or tissue antigen associations. Pre-ART, post-ART and control groups were compared with Wilcoxon signed-rank tests and Holm-Bonferroni correction. TCRdb limited this immuneACCESS table to in-frame rearrangements with V and J called. A share of clones is missing; checked studies link under half to unresolved V genes, and the rest is unexplained. The V and J calls and clone size were taken over from that table, and D and trimming were inferred from the DNA. The sample table shows over 20,000 clones, and 70% to 90% are seen once. 6.4% of the sample lies in the top ten.

To be included, a participant needed at least one PBMC sample from before ART initiation plus at least two post-ART samples. Every participant with HIV received treatment in the United States of America. Cryopreserved samples of about 0.95-11 million PBMC were thawed and washed before DNA extraction. At the time of the earliest PBMC sample, participants with HIV were aged between roughly 20 and 55 years. Each participant contributed PBMC samples from 1-4 timepoints before ART initiation and 2-8 timepoints after ART initiation, with a median of 7 samples. For every participant, serial HIV viral load, CD4+ T-cell count, ART history and demographic data were obtained. Using a Qiagen kit on a QIAcube, genomic DNA was extracted from unsorted PBMC, with samples processed in batches of 12. Summary of the overall study and its limitations: Because pre-ART samples had limited cell numbers, unsorted PBMC were profiled rather than sorted CD4+ and CD8+ T cells. CDR3 length ranges in HIV repertoires were narrower than in controls, and network structure suggested an antigen-experienced repertoire with only a slight naive shift after ART. Expanded TRB clones identified before ART initiation dominated the repertoire at all time points, although this dominance fluctuated and declined in many PLHIV after ART. ART initiation was associated with a significant increase in TRB diversity, but diversity stayed significantly below transplant donor controls even after long-term ART. The samples were dated from about 2003 to 2017, and the ART regimens that were used may be less effective than current ART regimens. Inferences about post-ART repertoire changes are limited because no data were available on ART adherence, viral resistance or therapy changes. Owing to limited PBMC availability, only the TCR beta chain was sequenced, without alpha chain pairing.

A note on this clone: What antigen it recognizes has not been identified. No base quality values were provided; no much bigger clone lies one nucleotide off.

Unmatched junction bases come to 7, with V trimmed by 2 bases and J by 3 bases. CDR1 and CDR2 (SGHRS, YFSETQ) derive from the germline V gene. The CDR3 has 15 amino acids, counting the end cysteine and phenylalanine. Only the CDR3 portion is preserved as DNA: 45 bases, with reading frame beginning at the first base. This TCR came from a man in his sixties with HIV. The sample was unsorted PBMCs, taken 0.6 years after starting antiretroviral therapy. This receptor chain uses TRBV5-1 and TRBJ2-5, with 7 bases matching TRBD1. The DNA sequence is as follows: TGCGCCAGCAGCTTTTCCGGGACAGACGAAGAGACCCAGTACTTC. This yields the protein CASSFSGTDEETQYF.